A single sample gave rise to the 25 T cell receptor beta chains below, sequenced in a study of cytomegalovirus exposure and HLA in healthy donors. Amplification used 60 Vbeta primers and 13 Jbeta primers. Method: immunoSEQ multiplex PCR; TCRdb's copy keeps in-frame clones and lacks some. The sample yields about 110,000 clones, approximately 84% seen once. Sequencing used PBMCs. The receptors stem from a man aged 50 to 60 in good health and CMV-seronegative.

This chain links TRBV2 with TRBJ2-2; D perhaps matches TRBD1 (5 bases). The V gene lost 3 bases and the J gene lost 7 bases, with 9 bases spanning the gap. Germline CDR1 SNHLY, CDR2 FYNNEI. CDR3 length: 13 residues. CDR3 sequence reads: CASSEQGIGELFF. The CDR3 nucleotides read TGTGCCAGCAGTGAGCAGGGAATCGGGGAGCTGTTTTTT.

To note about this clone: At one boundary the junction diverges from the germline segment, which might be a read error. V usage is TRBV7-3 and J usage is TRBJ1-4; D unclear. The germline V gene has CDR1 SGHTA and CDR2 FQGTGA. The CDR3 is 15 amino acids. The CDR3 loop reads CSSSLRTGIGEKLFF. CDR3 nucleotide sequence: TGTTCCAGCAGCTTAAGAACCGGGATCGGTGAAAAACTGTTTTTT.

Here the CDR3 reads CAISDREGGPEETQYF. CDR3 DNA: TGTGCCATCAGTGATAGGGAGGGGGGCCCCGAGGAGACCCAGTACTTC. The chain has TRBV10-3 and TRBJ2-5, with D possibly being TRBD2 (7 bases). The CDR3 length is 16 residues. Germline CDR1 reads ENHRY; CDR2 reads SYGVKD. V lost 3 bases, J lost 5 bases, and 19 bases lay in between.

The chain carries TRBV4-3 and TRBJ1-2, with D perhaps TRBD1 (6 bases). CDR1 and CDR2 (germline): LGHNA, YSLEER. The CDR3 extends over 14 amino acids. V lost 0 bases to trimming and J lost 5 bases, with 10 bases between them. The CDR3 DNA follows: TGCGCCAGCAGCCAAGATAGGGGGTTATATGGCTACACCTTC. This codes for CASSQDRGLYGYTF.

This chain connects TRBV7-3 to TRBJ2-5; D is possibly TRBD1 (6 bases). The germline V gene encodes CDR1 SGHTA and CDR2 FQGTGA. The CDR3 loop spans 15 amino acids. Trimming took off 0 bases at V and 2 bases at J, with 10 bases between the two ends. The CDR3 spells CASSLTGAVQETQYF. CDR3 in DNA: TGTGCCAGCAGCTTAACGGGGGCAGTTCAAGAGACCCAGTACTTC.

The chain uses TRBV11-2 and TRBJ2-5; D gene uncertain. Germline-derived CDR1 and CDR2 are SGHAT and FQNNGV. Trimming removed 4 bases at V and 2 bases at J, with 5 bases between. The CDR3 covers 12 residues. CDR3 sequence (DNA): TGTGCCAGCAGCTACCTACAAGAGACCCAGTACTTC. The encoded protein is CASSYLQETQYF.

This CDR3 is CATSRPGLLNEQFF. The CDR3 DNA reads as TGTGCCACCAGCAGACCGGGACTACTCAATGAGCAGTTCTTC. The chain joins TRBV15 to TRBJ2-1; 7 bases map to TRBD2. The CDR3 length is 14 residues. V shed 2 bases, J shed 6 bases, and the junction held 4 bases outside the gene matches. Germline V CDR1 and CDR2: LNHNV, YYDKDF (reference sequence).

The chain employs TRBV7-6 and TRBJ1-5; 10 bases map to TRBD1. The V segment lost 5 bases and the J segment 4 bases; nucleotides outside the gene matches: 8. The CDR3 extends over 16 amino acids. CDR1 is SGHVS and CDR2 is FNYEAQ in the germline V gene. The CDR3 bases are TGTGCCAGCAGCGTAGTACCGGGACAGGGGAATCAGCCCCAGCATTTT. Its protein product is CASSVVPGQGNQPQHF.

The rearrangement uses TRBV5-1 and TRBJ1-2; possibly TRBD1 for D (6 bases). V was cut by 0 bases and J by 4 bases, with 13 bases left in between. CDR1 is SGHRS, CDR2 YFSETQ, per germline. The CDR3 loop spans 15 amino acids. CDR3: CASSLGTTGFYGYTF. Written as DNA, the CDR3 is TGCGCCAGCAGCTTGGGGACGACAGGCTTCTATGGCTACACCTTC. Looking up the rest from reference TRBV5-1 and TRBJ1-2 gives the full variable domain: KAGVTQTPRYLIKTRGQQVTLSCSPISGHRSVSWYQQTPGQGLQFLFEYFSETQRNKGNFPGRFSGRQFSNSRSEMNVSTLELGDSALYLCASSLGTTGFYGYTFGSGTRLTVV.

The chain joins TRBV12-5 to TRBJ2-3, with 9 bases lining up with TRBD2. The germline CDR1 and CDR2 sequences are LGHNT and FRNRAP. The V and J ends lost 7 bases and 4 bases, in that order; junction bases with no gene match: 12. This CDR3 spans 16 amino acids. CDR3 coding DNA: TGTGCTAGTGCCCCGGGACTAGCATACGCACCAGATACGCAGTATTTT. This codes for CASAPGLAYAPDTQYF.

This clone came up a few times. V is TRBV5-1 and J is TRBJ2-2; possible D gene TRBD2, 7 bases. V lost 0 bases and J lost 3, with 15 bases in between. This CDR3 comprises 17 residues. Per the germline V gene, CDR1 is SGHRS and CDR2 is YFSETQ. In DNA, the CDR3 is TGCGCCAGCAGCTTGGCGGGGGGCAATCGGTACACCGGGGAGCTGTTTTTT. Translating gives CASSLAGGNRYTGELFF.

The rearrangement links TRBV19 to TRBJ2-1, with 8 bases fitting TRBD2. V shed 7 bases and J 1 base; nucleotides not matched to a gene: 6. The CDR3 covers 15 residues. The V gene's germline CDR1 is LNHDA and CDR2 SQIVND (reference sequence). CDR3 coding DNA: TGTGCCAGTACTCTCTCTAGCGGGTCCTACAATGAGCAGTTCTTC. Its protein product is CASTLSSGSYNEQFF.

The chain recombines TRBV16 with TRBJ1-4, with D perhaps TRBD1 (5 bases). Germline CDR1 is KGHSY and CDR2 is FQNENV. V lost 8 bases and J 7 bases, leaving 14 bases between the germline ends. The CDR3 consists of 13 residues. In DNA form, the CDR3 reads TGTGCCAGCGGCCCCCGGGACTTTGAAAAACTGTTTTTT. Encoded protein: CASGPRDFEKLFF.

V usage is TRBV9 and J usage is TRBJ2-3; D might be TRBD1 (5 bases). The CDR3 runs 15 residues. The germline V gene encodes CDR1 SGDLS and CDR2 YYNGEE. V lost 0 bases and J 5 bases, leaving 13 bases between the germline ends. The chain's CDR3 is CASSVGGRAQDTQYF. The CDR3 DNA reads TGTGCCAGCAGCGTAGGGGGCAGGGCTCAAGATACGCAGTATTTT.

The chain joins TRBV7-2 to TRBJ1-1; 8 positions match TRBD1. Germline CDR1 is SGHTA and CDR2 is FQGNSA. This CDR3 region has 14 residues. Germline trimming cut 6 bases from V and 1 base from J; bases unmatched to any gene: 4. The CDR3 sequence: CASRPGQENTEAFF. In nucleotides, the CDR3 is TGTGCCAGCAGGCCGGGACAGGAGAACACTGAAGCTTTCTTT.

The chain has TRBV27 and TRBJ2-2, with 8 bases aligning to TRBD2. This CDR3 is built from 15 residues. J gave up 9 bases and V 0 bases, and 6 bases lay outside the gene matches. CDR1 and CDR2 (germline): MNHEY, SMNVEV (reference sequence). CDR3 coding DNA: TGTGCCAGCAGTTTATCTAGCGGGAATATAAGGGAGCTGTTTTTT. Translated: CASSLSSGNIRELFF.

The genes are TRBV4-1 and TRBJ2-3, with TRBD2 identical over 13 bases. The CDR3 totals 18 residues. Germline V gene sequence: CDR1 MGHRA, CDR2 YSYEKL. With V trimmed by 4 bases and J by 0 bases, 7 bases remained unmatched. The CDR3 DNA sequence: TGCGCCAGCAGCCCCAGACTAGCGGGGGGCCCTAGCACAGATACGCAGTATTTT. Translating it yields CASSPRLAGGPSTDTQYF.

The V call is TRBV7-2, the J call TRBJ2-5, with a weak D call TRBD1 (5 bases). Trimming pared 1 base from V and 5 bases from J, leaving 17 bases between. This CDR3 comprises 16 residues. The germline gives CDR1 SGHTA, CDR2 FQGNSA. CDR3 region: CASSLVLPHSGETQYF. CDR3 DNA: TGTGCCAGCAGCTTAGTTCTCCCCCATTCAGGGGAGACCCAGTACTTC.

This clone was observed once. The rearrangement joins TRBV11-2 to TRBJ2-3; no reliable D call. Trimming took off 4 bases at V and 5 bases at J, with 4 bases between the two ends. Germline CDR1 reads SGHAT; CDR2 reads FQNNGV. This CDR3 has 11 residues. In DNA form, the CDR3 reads TGTGCCAGCAGCTCCCGAGATACGCAGTATTTT. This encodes CASSSRDTQYF.

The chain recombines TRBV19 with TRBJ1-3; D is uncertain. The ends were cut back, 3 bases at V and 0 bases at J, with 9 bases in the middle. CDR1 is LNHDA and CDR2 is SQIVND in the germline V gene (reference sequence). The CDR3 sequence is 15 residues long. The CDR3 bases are TGTGCCAGTAGTATGGGCGCCAGCTCTGGAAACACCATATATTTT. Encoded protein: CASSMGASSGNTIYF.

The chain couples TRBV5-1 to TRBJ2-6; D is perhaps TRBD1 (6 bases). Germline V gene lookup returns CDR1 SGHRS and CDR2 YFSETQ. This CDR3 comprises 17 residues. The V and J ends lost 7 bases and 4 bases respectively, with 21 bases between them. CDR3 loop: CASQQGGLWGGANVLTF. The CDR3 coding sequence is TGCGCCAGCCAACAGGGTGGCCTTTGGGGGGGGGCCAACGTCCTGACTTTC.

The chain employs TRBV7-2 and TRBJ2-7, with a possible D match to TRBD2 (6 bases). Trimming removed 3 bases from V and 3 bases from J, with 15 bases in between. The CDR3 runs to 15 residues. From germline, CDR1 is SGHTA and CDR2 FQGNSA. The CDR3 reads CASSFITRTNYEQYF. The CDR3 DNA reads TGTGCCAGCAGCTTTATTACACGGACTAACTACGAGCAGTACTTC.

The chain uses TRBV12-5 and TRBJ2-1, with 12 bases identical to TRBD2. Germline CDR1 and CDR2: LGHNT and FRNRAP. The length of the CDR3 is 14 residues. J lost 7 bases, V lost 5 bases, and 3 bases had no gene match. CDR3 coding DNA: TGTGCTAGTGGTAAGACTAGCGGGGGAAATGAGCAGTTCTTC. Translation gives CASGKTSGGNEQFF.

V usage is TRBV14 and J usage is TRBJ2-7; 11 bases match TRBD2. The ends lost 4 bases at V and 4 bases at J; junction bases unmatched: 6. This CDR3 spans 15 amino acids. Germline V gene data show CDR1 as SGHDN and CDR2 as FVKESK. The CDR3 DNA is TGTGCCAGCAGCCGCTTAGCGGGGGGGAGTTACGAGCAGTACTTC. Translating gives CASSRLAGGSYEQYF.

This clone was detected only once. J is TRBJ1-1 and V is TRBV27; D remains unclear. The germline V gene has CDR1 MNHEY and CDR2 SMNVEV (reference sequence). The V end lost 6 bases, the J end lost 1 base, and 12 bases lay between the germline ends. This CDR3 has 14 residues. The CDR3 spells CASRPWEENTEAFF. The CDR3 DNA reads TGTGCCAGCAGGCCTTGGGAGGAGAACACTGAAGCTTTCTTT.